This T cell receptor beta chain appears in the sequencing data of a study of T cells in localized non-small cell lung cancer. The protocol was immunoSEQ multiplex PCR, while the TCRdb copy is restricted to in-frame clones and leaves out a portion. The sample lists 70,000 to 100,000 clones, around 80% occurring once. V lost 1 base and J lost 17, with 21 bases in between. Germline V lookup: CDR1 GTSNPN, CDR2 SVGIG (reference sequence). The CDR3 spans 14 residues. Concerning this clone itself: Antigen specificity is unknown.

Study outcomes and limitations: Increased T cell density in blood showed an association with longer overall survival. Appearing in adjacent lung were a median roughly 59 of the top 100 tumor clones. The study sequenced only one region of the tumor. As a result, intratumor heterogeneity could not be excluded and remains possible. Clonality of T cells reached its maximum in uninvolved adjacent lung, surpassing tumor.

This sequence originates from a female donor older than 55 with stage I lung adenocarcinoma. The sequencing here drew on peripheral blood, taken before any cancer treatment. The V call is TRBV30, the J call TRBJ1-6; a weak D match, TRBD1 (5 bases). DNA for the CDR3: TGTGCCTGGAGTGCCGCCCTCCCCGGGACGGCTTTCCACTTT. Protein sequence: CAWSAALPGTAFHF.